The 4 T cell receptor beta chains reported below all come from one sample, sequenced in a study of human T cells and chemical hapten exposure (dated by TCRdb to the early 2020s). What the time point label conveys for this sample: patch test 2, 6 weeks after DPC sensitization. The treatment or condition tag for this specimen amounts to: therapeutic diphenylcyclopropenone sensitization with weekly scalp DPC. Receptor amplification or capture employed RACE. This sample was sequenced with a NextSeq 500. TCRdb's own reprocessing of the public reads used fastp at Q25 and MiXCR and kept productive beta chains. Under each unique CDR3 protein, matching rows form one entry showing the most common genes and DNA. This sample holds 350,000 to 400,000 distinct CDR3 sequences; about 6% were observed only once. The top ten hold less than 6.5% of the sample. The material was whole blood, obtained in connection with sensitization to the hapten diphenylcyclopropenone (DPC). Receptors were obtained from a woman aged 18 to 35 with alopecia areata. Some clones in this sample may be carry-over from other donors' samples.

The J gene is TRBJ1-2, the V gene TRBV2; D unresolved. The CDR3 has 16 residues. Trimming left V 5 bases short and J 5 bases short, with 21 bases between. The germline V gene encodes CDR1 SNHLY and CDR2 FYNNEI. The CDR3, as DNA: TGTGCCAGCAGTCCTCGTCGGCAGGCTGGAACGTATGGCTACACCTTC. This translates into CASSPRRQAGTYGYTF. The whole variable domain, filled in from reference TRBV2 and TRBJ1-2, reads EPEVTQTPSHQVTQMGQEVILRCVPISNHLYFYWYRQILGQKVEFLVSFYNNEISEKSEIFDDQFSVERPDGSNFTLKIRSTKLEDSAMYFCASSPRRQAGTYGYTFGSGTRLTVV.

Ten or more counts support this clonotype. V and J are TRBV16 and TRBJ1-6; TRBD1 matches at 9 bases. This CDR3 is built from 15 residues. Germline V CDR1 and CDR2: KGHSY, FQNENV. Germline trimming cut 4 bases from V and 7 bases from J; bases unmatched to any gene: 5. As DNA, the CDR3 is TGTGCCAGCAGCCTAAGGGGACAGGGAAATTCACCCCTCCACTTT. It translates to CASSLRGQGNSPLHF.

This clonotype occurred many times. The CDR3 protein is CATQGPYYEQYF. The CDR3 DNA reads as TGTGCCACCCAGGGGCCTTACTACGAGCAGTACTTC. The chain is built from TRBV4-2 and TRBJ2-7, with a weak D call TRBD1 (6 bases). This CDR3 has 12 residues. With 10 bases removed from V and 3 bases from J, the gap between germline ends came to 13 bases. Germline CDR1 and CDR2: LGHNA and YNFKEQ.

This clonotype has a count of ten or more. The chain recombines TRBV11-1 with TRBJ2-7; no reliable D call. V shed 5 bases and J shed 4 bases, with 9 bases lying between them. This CDR3 region has 12 residues. The germline CDR1 and CDR2 sequences are SGHAT and FQDESV (reference sequence). CDR3 in DNA: TGTGCCAGCAGCCGACAAGATTACGAGCAGTACTTC. Its translation: CASSRQDYEQYF.